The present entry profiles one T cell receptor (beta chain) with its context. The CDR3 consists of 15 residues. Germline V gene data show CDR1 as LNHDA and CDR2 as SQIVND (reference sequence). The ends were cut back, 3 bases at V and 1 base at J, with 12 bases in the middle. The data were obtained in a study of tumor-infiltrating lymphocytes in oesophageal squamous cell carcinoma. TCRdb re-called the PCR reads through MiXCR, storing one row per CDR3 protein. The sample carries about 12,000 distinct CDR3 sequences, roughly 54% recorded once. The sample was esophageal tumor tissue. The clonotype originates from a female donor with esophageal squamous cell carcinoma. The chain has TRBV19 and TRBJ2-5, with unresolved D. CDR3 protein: CASSIRAERQETQYF. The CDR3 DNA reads TGTGCCAGTAGTATCCGGGCGGAACGCCAAGAGACCCAGTACTTC. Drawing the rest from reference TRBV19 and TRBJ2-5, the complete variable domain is DGGITQSPKYLFRKEGQNVTLSCEQNLNHDAMYWYRQDPGQGLRLIYYSQIVNDFQKGDIAEGYSVSREKKESFPLTVTSAQKNPTAFYLCASSIRAERQETQYFGPGTRLLVL.